The 21 T cell receptor beta chains presented below share a single source sample, sequenced in a study of siplizumab effects on memory and regulatory T cells. Here immunoSEQ multiplex PCR was the method, and the copy in TCRdb shows in-frame clones only, minus some. The sample shows about 120,000 clones, just over 90% of them seen only once. Material for sequencing was non-Treg CD4+ T cells sorted from blood. These receptors came from a human donor in good health.

The genes are TRBV6-5 and TRBJ2-7; TRBD1 aligns across 7 bases. CDR3 length equals 15 residues. Germline CDR1 MNHEY, CDR2 SVGAGI. With 0 bases clipped from V and 2 bases from J, the junction kept 4 bases outside the gene matches. The CDR3 bases are TGTGCCAGCAGTTACTCAAGACAGGGTCCCTACGAGCAGTACTTC. Its translation: CASSYSRQGPYEQYF.

The genes are TRBV6-1 and TRBJ2-2; no firm D call. This CDR3 spans 13 amino acids. With 8 bases removed from V and 4 bases from J, the gap between germline ends came to 11 bases. Germline V lookup: CDR1 MNHNS, CDR2 SASEGT. The CDR3: CASANTVTGELFF. As DNA, the CDR3 is TGTGCCAGCGCAAACACGGTCACCGGGGAGCTGTTTTTT.

This clone was seen a few times. The V gene is TRBV27, the J gene TRBJ1-6; D unclear. The CDR3 is 16 amino acids. Germline V gives CDR1 MNHEY, CDR2 SMNVEV (reference sequence). Trimming left V 6 bases short and J 0 bases short, with 12 bases between. CDR3 sequence (DNA): TGTGCCAGCAGCTGGACGGTGAGCTCCTATAATTCACCCCTCCACTTT. This encodes CASSWTVSSYNSPLHF.

The DNA for the CDR3 is TGTGCCAGCAGCTTGGCCAGGGGCGATGGCTACACCTTC. Residues: CASSLARGDGYTF. The rearrangement links TRBV5-4 to TRBJ1-2, with D possibly matching TRBD1 (6 bases). Germline CDR1 reads SGHNT; CDR2 reads YYREEE (reference sequence). V was cut by 0 bases and J by 6 bases, with 9 bases left in between. The CDR3 is made up of 13 amino acids. The full variable domain, in which reference TRBV5-4 and TRBJ1-2 provide the parts outside the CDR3, is ETGVTQSPTHLIKTRGQQVTLRCSSQSGHNTVSWYQQALGQGPQFIFQYYREEENGRGNFPPRFSGLQFPNYSSELNVNALELDDSALYLCASSLARGDGYTFGSGTRLTVV.

The rearrangement links TRBV7-9 to TRBJ1-2, with D possibly TRBD1 on 6 matching bases. With 2 bases removed from V and 1 base from J, the gap between germline ends came to 8 bases. Germline V lookup: CDR1 SEHNR, CDR2 FQNEAQ (reference sequence). This CDR3 spans 14 amino acids. CDR3 sequence: CASSLIGGNYGYTF. Written as DNA, the CDR3 is TGTGCCAGCAGCTTAATAGGGGGTAACTATGGCTACACCTTC.

The chain couples TRBV10-3 to TRBJ1-4, with D perhaps matching TRBD1 (5 bases). The V gene's germline CDR1 is ENHRY and CDR2 SYGVKD. The CDR3 sequence is 14 residues long. The germline V and J ends were trimmed by 4 bases and 0 bases, with 6 bases remaining between them. The DNA of the CDR3 is TGTGCCATCAGTGCAGGGTCAACTAATGAAAAACTGTTTTTT. Amino acid sequence: CAISAGSTNEKLFF.

V and J are TRBV27 and TRBJ2-7; D is perhaps TRBD1 (6 bases). Trimming left V 2 bases short and J 4 bases short, with 12 bases between. This CDR3 is built from 14 residues. Germline CDR1 and CDR2: MNHEY and SMNVEV (reference sequence). DNA for the CDR3: TGTGCCAGCAGTTTAGTGGGACACCAATACGAGCAGTACTTC. Its translation is CASSLVGHQYEQYF.

V gene TRBV5-6 combines with J gene TRBJ1-2; D remains ambiguous. This CDR3 is built from 14 residues. Trimming pared 4 bases from V and 5 bases from J, leaving 15 bases between. CDR1 and CDR2 (germline): SGHDT, YYEEEE. DNA for the CDR3: TGTGCCAGCAGCCCCCTTGACATCCCTTATGGCTACACCTTC. It translates to CASSPLDIPYGYTF.

The rearrangement joins TRBV5-4 to TRBJ2-3, with TRBD2 matching over 10 bases. Germline-derived CDR1 and CDR2 are SGHNT and YYREEE (reference sequence). V gave up 4 bases and J gave up 11 bases; unmatched junction bases: 13. This CDR3 is built from 15 residues. This chain's CDR3 is CASSPPASGGKEQYF. In DNA form, the CDR3 reads TGTGCCAGCAGCCCCCCCGCTAGCGGGGGTAAGGAGCAGTATTTT.

V usage is TRBV7-9 and J usage is TRBJ1-3; D may be TRBD1 (5 bases). V was shortened by 2 bases and J by 4 bases, with 12 bases between the two germline ends. This CDR3 has 15 amino acids. Germline loops: CDR1 SEHNR, CDR2 FQNEAQ (reference sequence). Here the CDR3 DNA reads TGTGCCAGCAGCTTACGCCGGGGCTCGGGAAACACCATATATTTT. Its translation: CASSLRRGSGNTIYF.

The V and J genes are TRBV7-8 and TRBJ1-2; D unclear. The length of the CDR3 is 12 residues. Germline V lookup: CDR1 SGHVS, CDR2 FQNEAQ. V lost 3 bases and J 14 bases, leaving 16 bases between the germline ends. In DNA form, the CDR3 reads TGTGCCAGCAGCTTTAGTAGCGATGAGAGGACCTTC. This codes for CASSFSSDERTF.

The J gene is TRBJ2-7, the V gene TRBV5-1; no reliable D call. CDR3 length: 14 residues. With 0 bases removed from V and 0 bases from J, the gap between germline ends came to 7 bases. CDR1 is SGHRS, CDR2 YFSETQ, per germline. CDR3 coding DNA: TGCGCCAGCAGCTTGGAAGGGAACTCCTACGAGCAGTACTTC. As protein: CASSLEGNSYEQYF.

The CDR3 reads CASSPTGGAAGELFF. The CDR3 region has the DNA TGTGCCAGCTCACCCACCGGGGGGGCCGCCGGGGAGCTGTTTTTT. The V call is TRBV18, the J call TRBJ2-2, with TRBD2 matching 8 bases. V was pared by 3 bases and J by 6 bases, with 6 bases of the junction left unmatched. This CDR3 has 15 residues. The germline CDR1 and CDR2 sequences are KGHSH and LQKENI. Full variable domain (rest looked up from reference TRBV18 and TRBJ2-2): NAGVMQNPRHLVRRRGQEARLRCSPMKGHSHVYWYRQLPEEGLKFMVYLQKENIIDESGMPKERFSAEFPKEGPSILRIQQVVRGDSAAYFCASSPTGGAAGELFFGEGSRLTVL.

The chain joins TRBV7-2 to TRBJ1-6, with TRBD1 as a possible D gene (5 bases). V was pared by 1 base and J by 14 bases, with 18 bases between. Per the germline V gene, CDR1 is SGHTA and CDR2 is FQGNSA. The CDR3 has 15 residues. CDR3 sequence (DNA): TGTGCCAGCAGCTTAGTATGGCAGGGACTATGGTCCCTCCACTTT. Protein: CASSLVWQGLWSLHF.

This chain links TRBV14 with TRBJ2-2; possible D gene TRBD2, 7 bases. Germline-derived CDR1 and CDR2 are SGHDN and FVKESK. The CDR3 spans 17 residues. The V end was cut by 1 base, the J end by 3 bases, with 15 bases between. Written as DNA, the CDR3 is TGTGCCAGCAGCCAAGTCGGGGGGCTGGGCGACACCGGGGAGCTGTTTTTT. Translating it yields CASSQVGGLGDTGELFF.

The CDR3 here is CASSECEGGGCGYTF. Written as DNA, the CDR3 is TGTGCCAGCAGCGAATGTGAGGGCGGAGGGTGTGGCTACACCTTC. V and J are TRBV7-9 and TRBJ1-2, with D uncertain. CDR3 length equals 15 residues. Trimming removed 5 bases from V and 7 bases from J, with 20 bases in between. The V gene's germline CDR1 is SEHNR and CDR2 FQNEAQ (reference sequence).

J is TRBJ2-5 and V is TRBV12-5, with D possibly matching TRBD1 (6 bases). Germline V gene sequence: CDR1 LGHNT, CDR2 FRNRAP. The CDR3 has 15 residues. The V end was cut by 4 bases, the J end by 0 bases, with 12 bases between. The CDR3 reads CASGSGQLYQETQYF. CDR3 DNA: TGTGCTAGTGGTTCGGGACAATTATACCAAGAGACCCAGTACTTC.

This chain joins TRBV5-1 and TRBJ2-2; a weak D match, TRBD1 (5 bases). CDR3 length: 16 residues. V gave up 5 bases and J gave up 3 bases, with 17 bases separating them. CDR1 SGHRS and CDR2 YFSETQ come from the germline V gene. In DNA, the CDR3 is TGCGCCAGCAGGTCACAGGCCAACAGCGACACCGGGGAGCTGTTTTTT. This sequence encodes CASRSQANSDTGELFF.

As concerns this clone: One end of the junction fails to match germline, which may point to a read error. The chain employs TRBV6-4 and TRBJ2-3, with D uncertain. The CDR3 has 9 amino acids. Per the germline V gene, CDR1 is MRHNA and CDR2 is SNTAGT. As DNA, the CDR3 is TGCTCCGGCGCAGATACGCAGTATTTT. It encodes CSGADTQYF.

This clone has just one count. This chain connects TRBV6-1 to TRBJ2-7; D might be TRBD1 (5 bases). Per germline, CDR1 MNHNS and CDR2 SASEGT. The CDR3 spans 15 residues. Deletions cut 2 bases from V and 2 bases from J, with 13 bases between. The CDR3 sequence is CASSERGQATYEQYF. The CDR3 DNA follows: TGTGCCAGCAGTGAAAGGGGCCAGGCCACCTACGAGCAGTACTTC.

This clone showed up just once. The rearrangement uses TRBV11-3 and TRBJ2-1; 10 bases align to TRBD2. Unmatched junction bases numbered 3, after V lost 2 bases and J lost 8 bases. CDR1 and CDR2 (germline): SGHNT, YENEEA. This CDR3 spans 14 amino acids. The CDR3 nucleotides read TGTGCCAGCAGCTTAAGCGGGGGGGTCCATGAGCAGTTCTTC. Translating gives CASSLSGGVHEQFF.